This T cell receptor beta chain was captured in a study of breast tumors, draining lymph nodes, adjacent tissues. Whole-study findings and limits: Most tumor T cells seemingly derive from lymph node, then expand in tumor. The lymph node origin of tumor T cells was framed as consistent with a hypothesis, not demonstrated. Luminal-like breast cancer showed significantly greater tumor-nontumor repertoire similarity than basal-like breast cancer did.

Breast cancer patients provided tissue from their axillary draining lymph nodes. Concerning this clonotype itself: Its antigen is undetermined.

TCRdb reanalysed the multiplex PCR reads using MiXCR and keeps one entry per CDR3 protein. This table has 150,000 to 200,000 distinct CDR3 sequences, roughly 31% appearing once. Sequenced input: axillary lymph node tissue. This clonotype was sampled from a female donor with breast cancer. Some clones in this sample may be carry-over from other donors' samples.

The CDR3 protein is CASSWWGRGDTGELFF. CDR3 coding DNA: TGTGCCAGCAGTTGGTGGGGGCGCGGGGACACCGGGGAGCTGTTTTTT. The chain combines TRBV6-6 with TRBJ2-2, with D perhaps given as TRBD1 or TRBD2 (6 bases each). V lost 4 bases and J lost 3, with 15 bases in between. Germline CDR1 is MNHNY and CDR2 is SVGAGI (reference sequence). The CDR3 is 16 residues long.